Listed here is a single TCR beta chain. This sample is part of a study of immune evolution from preneoplasia to lung adenocarcinoma. The repertoire was sequenced with immunoSEQ multiplex PCR; TCRdb's copy has only in-frame clones and lacks some. The sample lists 9,500 to 11,000 clones, about 84% occurring once. The V end lost 3 bases, the J end lost 0 bases, and 9 bases lay between the germline ends. The germline gives CDR1 ENHRY, CDR2 SYGVKD. CDR3 length equals 15 residues. This sequence joins TRBV10-3 and TRBJ2-4, with D possibly being TRBD1 (5 bases). The sequence derives from a person aged 65 to 85 with lung adenocarcinoma. Sequences were obtained from FFPE minimally invasive lung adenocarcinoma tissue. CDR3 region: CAISDRQLAKNIQYF. CDR3 coding DNA: TGTGCCATCAGTGATCGACAGTTAGCCAAAAACATTCAGTACTTC.